Listed below are T cell receptor beta chains from one sample, sequenced in a study of T cells in tuberculosis. Only in-frame clones appear in the TCRdb table, and some are missing; sequencing was by immunoSEQ multiplex PCR. The sample records roughly 92,000 clones, around 90% being singletons. What was sequenced was CD1b-GMM tetramer-negative cells sorted from PBMCs. The receptor set was obtained from an adult woman with latent tuberculosis. The CDR3 runs from the conserved cysteine through the conserved F or W. A D gene is named only where the DNA matches it firmly. The size of a clone is reported for some rows only, either as once, few or many, or as a class for expanded clones.

v_gene: TRBV5-4
d_gene: TRBD1
abundance: once
j_gene: TRBJ2-1
CDR3nt: TGTGCCAGCAGCAACAACAGGGGGCGCTGGAATGAGCAGTTCTTC
CDR3aa: CASSNNRGRWNEQFF

v_gene: TRBV11-2
d_gene: TRBD1
abundance: -
j_gene: TRBJ2-5
CDR3nt: TGTGCCAGCAGCCCGCCGGGACGGACAGGGGAGACCCAGTACTTC
CDR3aa: CASSPPGRTGETQYF

v_gene: TRBV7-7
d_gene: TRBD2
abundance: large
j_gene: TRBJ2-7
CDR3nt: TGTGCTAGCAGCCCCGGGGGGAGGAGCTCCTACGAGCAGTACTTC
CDR3aa: CASSPGGRSSYEQYF

v_gene: TRBV5-8
d_gene: TRBD2
abundance: -
j_gene: TRBJ2-7
CDR3nt: TGTGCCAGCAGCTTGCCAGCGGGGGGGCCGTACGAGCAGTACTTC
CDR3aa: CASSLPAGGPYEQYF

v_gene: TRBV11-2
d_gene: -
abundance: -
j_gene: TRBJ1-4
CDR3nt: TGTGCCAGCAGCTTAGATCCAGGGAGGGGCGGGGGAGAAAAACTGTTTTTT
CDR3aa: CASSLDPGRGGGEKLFF

v_gene: TRBV7-2
d_gene: -
abundance: -
j_gene: TRBJ1-2
CDR3nt: TGTGCCAGCCGCCAGGGATACGGCTACACCTTC
CDR3aa: CASRQGYGYTF

v_gene: TRBV2
d_gene: -
abundance: few
j_gene: TRBJ1-4
CDR3nt: TGTGCCAGCAGTGAAGCGGGGCCCCTCGGGAAACTGTTTTTT
CDR3aa: CASSEAGPLGKLFF

v_gene: TRBV11-2
d_gene: TRBD2
abundance: -
j_gene: TRBJ2-1
CDR3nt: TGTGCCAGCAGCTTATGGACTAGCGGCTCCTACAATGAGCAGTTCTTC
CDR3aa: CASSLWTSGSYNEQFF

v_gene: TRBV29-1
d_gene: TRBD2
abundance: -
j_gene: TRBJ2-1
CDR3nt: TGCAGCGCCGGTGGCGGGGGGGGCCGAAGCTCCTACAATGAGCAGTTCTTC
CDR3aa: CSAGGGGGRSSYNEQFF

v_gene: TRBV14
d_gene: TRBD1
abundance: -
j_gene: TRBJ1-4
CDR3nt: TGTGCCAGCAGCCATGGGCCGGGACAGTACAATGAAAAACTGTTTTTT
CDR3aa: CASSHGPGQYNEKLFF

v_gene: TRBV7-2
d_gene: TRBD2
abundance: once
j_gene: TRBJ2-1
CDR3nt: TGTGCCAGCAGCTTAGGGAGCGGGGGGCGCTACAATGAGCAGTTCTTC
CDR3aa: CASSLGSGGRYNEQFF

v_gene: TRBV7-8
d_gene: TRBD1
abundance: -
j_gene: TRBJ2-1
CDR3nt: TGTGCCAGCAGCTTAAACCCGACCGGGACAGGATACAATGAGCAGTTCTTC
CDR3aa: CASSLNPTGTGYNEQFF

v_gene: TRBV7-6
d_gene: -
abundance: -
j_gene: TRBJ2-7
CDR3nt: TGTGCCAGCAGCATAACACAGGGTTCCGAGCAGTACTTC
CDR3aa: CASSITQGSEQYF

v_gene: TRBV13
d_gene: -
abundance: -
j_gene: TRBJ1-2
CDR3nt: TGTGCCAGCAGCTTAGGCGGGGATAAGCCCGGAACCGCATCCTATGGCTACACCTTC
CDR3aa: CASSLGGDKPGTASYGYTF

v_gene: TRBV11-2
d_gene: -
abundance: -
j_gene: TRBJ2-7
CDR3nt: TGTGCCAGCAGCAAGGAGTCCTACGAGCAGTACTTC
CDR3aa: CASSKESYEQYF

v_gene: TRBV2
d_gene: -
abundance: once
j_gene: TRBJ2-7
CDR3nt: TGTGCCAGCAGTGAGGTCAGGGATCCGGTCCTTTTC
CDR3aa: CASSEVRDPVLF

v_gene: TRBV4-1
d_gene: TRBD2
abundance: once
j_gene: TRBJ2-1
CDR3nt: TGCGCCAGCAGCCAGGGGGGACTAGCGGGGCCCTCCAATGAGCAGTTCTTC
CDR3aa: CASSQGGLAGPSNEQFF

v_gene: TRBV6-6
d_gene: -
abundance: -
j_gene: TRBJ1-1
CDR3nt: TGTGCCAGCACTGCCCAACTACCCCCTGAAGCTTTCTTT
CDR3aa: CASTAQLPPEAFF

v_gene: TRBV27
d_gene: -
abundance: -
j_gene: TRBJ1-1
CDR3nt: TGTGCCAGCAGTACCAAAATGGGGGGGAGCACTGAAGCTTTCTTT
CDR3aa: CASSTKMGGSTEAFF

v_gene: TRBV5-1
d_gene: TRBD1
abundance: -
j_gene: TRBJ1-1
CDR3nt: TGCGCCAGCAGCTCGGACAGGATGAACACTGAAGCTTTCTTT
CDR3aa: CASSSDRMNTEAFF

v_gene: TRBV7-9
d_gene: -
abundance: -
j_gene: TRBJ2-1
CDR3nt: TGTGCCAGCAGTCCCTTACTAGCTAGCTCCTACAATGAGCAGTTCTTC
CDR3aa: CASSPLLASSYNEQFF

v_gene: TRBV27
d_gene: TRBD1
abundance: once
j_gene: TRBJ1-2
CDR3nt: TGTGCCAGCAGTTCAGGGGGGTTTCGGTATGGCTACACCTTC
CDR3aa: CASSSGGFRYGYTF

v_gene: TRBV2
d_gene: -
abundance: -
j_gene: TRBJ2-1
CDR3nt: TGTGCCAGCAGAGGACTTGGAGGGTCCCCTTTTTACAATGAGCAGTTCTTC
CDR3aa: CASRGLGGSPFYNEQFF

v_gene: TRBV4-2
d_gene: TRBD2
abundance: -
j_gene: TRBJ2-3
CDR3nt: TGTGCCAGCAGCCAAGATCTCGGTAGCGGGGGCTCATTAAGCACAGATACGCAGTATTTT
CDR3aa: CASSQDLGSGGSLSTDTQYF

v_gene: TRBV6-1
d_gene: -
abundance: -
j_gene: TRBJ1-2
CDR3nt: TGTGCCAGCAGTGAAGCGCTTGCGGGGAACGCTAACTATGGCTACACCTTC
CDR3aa: CASSEALAGNANYGYTF

v_gene: TRBV30
d_gene: TRBD2
abundance: once
j_gene: TRBJ2-5
CDR3nt: TGTGCCTGGAGTTCCGGTAGAGACGAAGCGGGGGGGGGAGAGACCCAGTACTTC
CDR3aa: CAWSSGRDEAGGGETQYF

v_gene: TRBV6-5
d_gene: -
abundance: -
j_gene: TRBJ1-6
CDR3nt: TGTGCCAGCAGTTACTCGACGACAGGACTGTCACCCCTCCACTTT
CDR3aa: CASSYSTTGLSPLHF

v_gene: TRBV18
d_gene: -
abundance: -
j_gene: TRBJ2-1
CDR3nt: TGTGCCAGCTCACCACAACAGGCTGGGATCAATGAGCAGTTCTTC
CDR3aa: CASSPQQAGINEQFF

v_gene: TRBV7-6
d_gene: TRBD2
abundance: -
j_gene: TRBJ2-5
CDR3nt: TGTGCCAGCAGCTTAGGGCTAGCGGGGGGGAACCAAGAGACCCAGTACTTC
CDR3aa: CASSLGLAGGNQETQYF

v_gene: TRBV14
d_gene: TRBD1
abundance: -
j_gene: TRBJ2-2
CDR3nt: TGTGCCAGCAGCCAAGCCTCCGGGACAGAGACCGGGGAGCTGTTTTTT
CDR3aa: CASSQASGTETGELFF

v_gene: TRBV6-4
d_gene: -
abundance: -
j_gene: TRBJ1-5
CDR3nt: TGTGCCAGCAGTGACAGGGGTGGCAATCAGCCCCAGCATTTT
CDR3aa: CASSDRGGNQPQHF

v_gene: TRBV10-3
d_gene: TRBD2
abundance: -
j_gene: TRBJ2-5
CDR3nt: TGTGCCATCAGTGTCGGCGGGGGGGCCACGGAGACCCAGTACTTC
CDR3aa: CAISVGGGATETQYF

v_gene: TRBV7-2
d_gene: TRBD1
abundance: few
j_gene: TRBJ1-2
CDR3nt: TGTGCCAGCAGCTTAGGGACAGGGAACTATGGCTACACCTTC
CDR3aa: CASSLGTGNYGYTF

v_gene: TRBV7-7
d_gene: TRBD1
abundance: -
j_gene: TRBJ2-5
CDR3nt: TGTGCTAGCAGCCGGGGACAGGGGGAGACCCAGTACTTC
CDR3aa: CASSRGQGETQYF

v_gene: TRBV18
d_gene: -
abundance: -
j_gene: TRBJ1-4
CDR3nt: TGTGCCAGCTCACCACGGAGGCTGGACAATGAAAAACTGTTTTTT
CDR3aa: CASSPRRLDNEKLFF

v_gene: TRBV27
d_gene: TRBD1
abundance: -
j_gene: TRBJ2-6
CDR3nt: TGTGCCAGCAGTCTTTCCGGGACAGAGATCTCTGGGGCCAACGTCCTGACTTTC
CDR3aa: CASSLSGTEISGANVLTF

v_gene: TRBV6-5
d_gene: TRBD2
abundance: -
j_gene: TRBJ2-3
CDR3nt: TGTGCCAGCACTTCTAGCGGGGGGGCCAAGGGTACGCAGTATTTT
CDR3aa: CASTSSGGAKGTQYF

v_gene: TRBV28
d_gene: -
abundance: -
j_gene: TRBJ1-2
CDR3nt: TGTGCCAGCAGTTTAGGACAATACTATGGCTACACCTTC
CDR3aa: CASSLGQYYGYTF

v_gene: TRBV10-2
d_gene: TRBD1
abundance: -
j_gene: TRBJ1-1
CDR3nt: TGCGCCAGCAGTGAGTTAACAGGGGGGAACACTGAAGCTTTCTTT
CDR3aa: CASSELTGGNTEAFF

v_gene: TRBV10-3
d_gene: TRBD2
abundance: -
j_gene: TRBJ2-1
CDR3nt: TGTGCCATCAGGGAAAGCGGGGGGGCCCCCTACAATGAGCAGTTCTTC
CDR3aa: CAIRESGGAPYNEQFF

v_gene: TRBV4-3
d_gene: TRBD1
abundance: -
j_gene: TRBJ2-5
CDR3nt: TGCGCCAGCAGCCAAGAAGGTGGGGACAGACAAGAGACCCAGTACTTC
CDR3aa: CASSQEGGDRQETQYF

v_gene: TRBV4-1
d_gene: -
abundance: -
j_gene: TRBJ1-1
CDR3nt: TGCGCCAGCAGCCAGGCAAGACAAGCTATGAACACTGAAGCTTTCTTT
CDR3aa: CASSQARQAMNTEAFF

v_gene: TRBV29-1
d_gene: TRBD1
abundance: -
j_gene: TRBJ2-1
CDR3nt: TGCAGCGTTGAAACAGGGGGTCACGATGAGCAGTTCTTC
CDR3aa: CSVETGGHDEQFF

v_gene: TRBV5-8
d_gene: -
abundance: -
j_gene: TRBJ2-3
CDR3nt: TGTGCCAGCAGCTTGAACAGGCTGAGCACAGATACGCAGTATTTT
CDR3aa: CASSLNRLSTDTQYF

v_gene: TRBV7-9
d_gene: -
abundance: -
j_gene: TRBJ2-2
CDR3nt: TGTGCCAGCAGCCTACAGGAGAGCACCGGGGAGCTGTTTTTT
CDR3aa: CASSLQESTGELFF

v_gene: TRBV10-2
d_gene: -
abundance: few
j_gene: TRBJ1-2
CDR3nt: TGCGCCAGCAGTGAGGAGCGGGGCTACACCTTC
CDR3aa: CASSEERGYTF

v_gene: TRBV2
d_gene: TRBD2
abundance: -
j_gene: TRBJ2-7
CDR3nt: TGTGCCAGCATGGGGGAGGGGAGCTCCTACGAGCAGTACTTC
CDR3aa: CASMGEGSSYEQYF

v_gene: TRBV6-5
d_gene: -
abundance: -
j_gene: TRBJ1-3
CDR3nt: TGTGCCAGCAGCCGAAAGGACAGCTCTGGAAACACCATATATTTT
CDR3aa: CASSRKDSSGNTIYF

v_gene: TRBV30
d_gene: TRBD1
abundance: -
j_gene: TRBJ1-2
CDR3nt: TGTGCCTGGACCAGGACAGGGGACCCGCTACACTATGGCTACACCTTC
CDR3aa: CAWTRTGDPLHYGYTF

v_gene: TRBV7-2
d_gene: -
abundance: -
j_gene: TRBJ1-4
CDR3nt: TGTGCCAGCAGCTTAGGGCGGGCTAATGAAAAACTGTTTTTT
CDR3aa: CASSLGRANEKLFF

v_gene: TRBV6-6
d_gene: -
abundance: -
j_gene: TRBJ1-5
CDR3nt: TGTGCCAGCAGCCAATTCCGGGGGGATAGCAATCAGCCCCAGCATTTT
CDR3aa: CASSQFRGDSNQPQHF